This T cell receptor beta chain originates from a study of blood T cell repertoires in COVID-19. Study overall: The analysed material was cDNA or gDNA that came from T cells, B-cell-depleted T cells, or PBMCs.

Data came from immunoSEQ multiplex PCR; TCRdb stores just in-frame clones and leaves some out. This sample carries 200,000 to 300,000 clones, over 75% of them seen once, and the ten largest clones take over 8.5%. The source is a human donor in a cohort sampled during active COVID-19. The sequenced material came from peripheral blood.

The CDR3 DNA follows: TGTGCCAGCTCACCCTTCTCCGGGGAAATTAATGAAAAACTGTTTTTT. Its translation: CASSPFSGEINEKLFF. The chain joins TRBV18 to TRBJ1-4; D not resolved. Germline V CDR1 and CDR2: KGHSH, LQKENI. The CDR3 spans 16 residues. Trimming pared 3 bases from V and 4 bases from J, leaving 15 bases between.